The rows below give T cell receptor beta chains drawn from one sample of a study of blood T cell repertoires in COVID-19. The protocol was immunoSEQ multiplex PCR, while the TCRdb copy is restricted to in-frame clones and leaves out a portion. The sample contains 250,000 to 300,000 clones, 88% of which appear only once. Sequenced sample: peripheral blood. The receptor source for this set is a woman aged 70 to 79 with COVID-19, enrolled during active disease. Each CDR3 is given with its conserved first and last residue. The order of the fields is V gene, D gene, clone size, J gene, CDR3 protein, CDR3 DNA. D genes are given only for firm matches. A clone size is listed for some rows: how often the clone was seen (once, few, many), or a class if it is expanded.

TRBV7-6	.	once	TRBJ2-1	CASSLMGSTYNEQFF	TGTGCCAGCAGCCTCATGGGGAGCACCTACAATGAGCAGTTCTTC
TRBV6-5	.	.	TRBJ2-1	CATGSRIEQFF	TGTGCCACAGGCTCACGGATTGAGCAGTTCTTC
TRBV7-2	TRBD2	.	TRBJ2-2	CASSRTSGRAAGELFF	TGTGCCAGCAGCCGGACTAGCGGGAGGGCGGCCGGGGAGCTGTTTTTT
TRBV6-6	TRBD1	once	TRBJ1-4	CASKDRAGREKLFF	TGTGCCAGCAAAGACAGGGCCGGAAGGGAAAAACTGTTTTTT
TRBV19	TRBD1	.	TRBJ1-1	CASKPGQGMNTEAFF	TGTGCCAGTAAACCGGGACAGGGGATGAACACTGAAGCTTTCTTT
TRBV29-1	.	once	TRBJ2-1	CSVDYGIEQFF	TGCAGCGTTGACTATGGTATCGAGCAGTTCTTC
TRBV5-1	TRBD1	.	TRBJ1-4	CASSFGQDEKLFF	TGCGCCAGCAGCTTCGGACAGGATGAAAAACTGTTTTTT
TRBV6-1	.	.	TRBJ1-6	CASSEVSGVSYNSPLHF	TGTGCCAGCAGTGAAGTATCGGGGGTTTCGTACAATTCACCCCTCCACTTT
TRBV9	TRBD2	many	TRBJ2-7	CASSVVGGRESEQYF	TGTGCCAGCAGCGTAGTCGGCGGGAGGGAGAGCGAGCAGTACTTC
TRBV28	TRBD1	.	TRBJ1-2	CASSLDLPGTVYGYTF	TGTGCCAGCAGTTTGGATCTCCCCGGGACAGTCTATGGCTACACCTTC
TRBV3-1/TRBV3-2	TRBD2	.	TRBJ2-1	CASARMAGGDNEQFF	TGTGCCAGCGCACGCATGGCGGGAGGTGATAATGAGCAGTTCTTC
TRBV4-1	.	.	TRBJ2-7	CASSQEGQTYLYEQYF	TGCGCCAGCAGCCAAGAGGGACAAACATATCTCTACGAGCAGTACTTC
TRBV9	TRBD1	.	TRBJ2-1	CASSVQPAGTGSDEQFF	TGTGCCAGCAGCGTGCAACCAGCCGGGACAGGGAGCGATGAGCAGTTCTTC
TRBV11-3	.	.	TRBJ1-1	CASSSGVFTEAFF	TGTGCCAGCAGCTCGGGGGTTTTCACTGAAGCTTTCTTT
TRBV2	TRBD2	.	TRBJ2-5	CASTEGLAGGWETQYF	TGTGCCAGCACGGAGGGACTAGCGGGAGGCTGGGAGACCCAGTACTTC
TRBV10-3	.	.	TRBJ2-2	CAITPGVTGELFF	TGTGCCATCACGCCGGGGGTCACCGGGGAGCTGTTTTTT
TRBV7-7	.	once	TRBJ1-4	CASTRSPGEKLFF	TGTGCTAGCACCCGATCGCCGGGAGAAAAACTGTTTTTT
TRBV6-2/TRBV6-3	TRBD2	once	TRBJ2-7	CASSYSFSLAGEGSYEQYF	TGTGCCAGCAGTTACTCGTTTTCACTAGCGGGAGAAGGATCCTACGAGCAGTACTTC
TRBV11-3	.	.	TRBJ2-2	CASSLEASSVAPGELFF	TGTGCCAGCAGCTTAGAGGCGTCTAGCGTGGCCCCCGGGGAGCTGTTTTTT
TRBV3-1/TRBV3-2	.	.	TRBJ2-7	CASSQVGVAGEQYF	TGTGCCAGCAGCCAAGTAGGGGTGGCGGGGGAGCAGTACTTC
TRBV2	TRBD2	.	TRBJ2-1	CASGATSAFNEQFF	TGTGCCAGCGGCGCGACTAGCGCTTTCAATGAGCAGTTCTTC
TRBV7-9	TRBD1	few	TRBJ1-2	CASSLAGGTYGYTF	TGTGCCAGCAGCTTAGCAGGGGGCACCTATGGCTACACCTTC
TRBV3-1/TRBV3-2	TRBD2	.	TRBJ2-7	CASSQGSTGTSTHEQYF	TGTGCCAGCAGCCAAGGGTCGACCGGGACTAGCACCCACGAGCAGTACTTC
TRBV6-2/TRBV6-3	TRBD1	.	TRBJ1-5	CASSYVQGASQPQHF	TGTGCCAGCAGTTACGTTCAGGGGGCTAGTCAGCCCCAGCATTTT
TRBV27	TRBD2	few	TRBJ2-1	CASSLAPGRESANEQFF	TGTGCCAGCAGTTTAGCCCCCGGGCGGGAGTCAGCAAATGAGCAGTTCTTC
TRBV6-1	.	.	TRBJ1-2	CASSEGLANYGYTF	TGTGCCAGCAGTGAAGGATTAGCTAACTATGGCTACACCTTC
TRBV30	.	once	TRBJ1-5	CAWSSHLEQPQHF	TGTGCCTGGAGTTCCCACCTGGAGCAGCCCCAGCATTTT
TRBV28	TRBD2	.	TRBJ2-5	CASSLSSGGTQYF	TGTGCCAGCAGTTTATCTAGCGGGGGGACCCAGTACTTC
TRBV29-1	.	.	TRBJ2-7	CSATTTSGDGEQYF	TGCAGCGCCACAACGACTAGTGGGGACGGGGAGCAGTACTTC
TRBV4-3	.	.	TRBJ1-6	CASSRQVENSPLHF	TGCGCCAGCAGCCGACAGGTAGAGAATTCACCCCTCCACTTT
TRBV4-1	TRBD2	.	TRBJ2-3	CASSQQNRGGRAIDTQYF	TGCGCCAGCAGCCAACAAAACCGTGGCGGGAGGGCAATAGATACGCAGTATTTT
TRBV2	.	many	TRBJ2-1	CASSAGTSGFF	TGTGCCAGCAGTGCGGGAACCAGTGGGTTCTTC
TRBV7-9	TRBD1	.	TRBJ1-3	CASSFPSTGPRNTIYF	TGTGCCAGCAGCTTCCCTTCGACAGGGCCTCGAAACACCATATATTTT
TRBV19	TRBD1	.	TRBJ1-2	CASRRLGQGGGGYTF	TGTGCCAGTAGAAGACTCGGACAGGGGGGAGGTGGCTACACCTTC
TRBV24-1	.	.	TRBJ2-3	CATRAANTDTQYF	TGTGCCACCAGGGCGGCCAACACAGATACGCAGTATTTT
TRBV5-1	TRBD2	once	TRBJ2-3	CASSLEARPRGTQYF	TGCGCCAGCAGCTTGGAAGCCAGGCCGCGGGGGACGCAGTATTTT
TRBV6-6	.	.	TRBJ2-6	CASSHGQVITGANVLTF	TGTGCCAGCAGTCACGGACAAGTGATAACTGGGGCCAACGTCCTGACTTTC
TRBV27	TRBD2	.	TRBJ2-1	CASRIGTSENYNEQFF	TGTGCCAGCAGGATTGGGACTAGCGAAAACTACAATGAGCAGTTCTTC
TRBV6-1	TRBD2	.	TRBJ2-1	CASSDGGFTYNEQFF	TGTGCCAGCAGTGACGGGGGGTTCACCTACAATGAGCAGTTCTTC
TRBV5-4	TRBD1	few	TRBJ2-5	CASSLGQGATETQYF	TGTGCCAGCAGCTTGGGACAGGGTGCCACCGAGACCCAGTACTTC
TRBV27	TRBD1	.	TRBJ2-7	CASSFGQASYEQYF	TGTGCCAGCAGTTTCGGACAGGCATCCTACGAGCAGTACTTC
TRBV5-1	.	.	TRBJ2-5	CASSLSRRAQETQYF	TGCGCCAGCAGCTTGAGTCGGAGGGCCCAAGAGACCCAGTACTTC
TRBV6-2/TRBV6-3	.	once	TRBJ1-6	CASSYPSGLDSPLHF	TGTGCCAGCAGTTACCCGTCAGGGCTCGATTCACCCCTCCACTTT
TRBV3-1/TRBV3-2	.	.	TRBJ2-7	CASSPSGVSYEQYF	TGTGCCAGCAGCCCCTCGGGTGTTTCCTACGAGCAGTACTTC
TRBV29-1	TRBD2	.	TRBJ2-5	CSVEVGLAGVGVRETQYF	TGCAGCGTTGAAGTGGGACTAGCGGGAGTAGGGGTTAGAGAGACCCAGTACTTC
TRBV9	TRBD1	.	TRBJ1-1	CASSVEQGVRAFF	TGTGCCAGCAGCGTAGAACAGGGGGTACGAGCTTTCTTT
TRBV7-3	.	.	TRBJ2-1	CASSLTPGLQYNEQFF	TGTGCCAGCAGCTTAACCCCGGGACTTCAATACAATGAGCAGTTCTTC
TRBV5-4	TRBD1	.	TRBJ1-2	CASSLDRGELYGYTF	TGTGCCAGCAGCTTAGACAGGGGAGAGCTCTATGGCTACACCTTC
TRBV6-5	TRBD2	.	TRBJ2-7	CASSRGGKAYEQYF	TGTGCCAGCAGCCGGGGGGGCAAGGCCTACGAGCAGTACTTC
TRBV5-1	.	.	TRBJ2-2	CASSSRESFLANTGELFF	TGCGCCAGCAGCTCGAGGGAAAGCTTCTTGGCGAACACCGGGGAGCTGTTTTTT
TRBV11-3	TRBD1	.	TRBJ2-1	CASSVRQGNEQFF	TGTGCCAGCAGCGTCCGACAGGGCAATGAGCAGTTCTTC